This T cell receptor beta chain was identified in a study of blood T cell repertoires in COVID-19. Trimming removed 6 bases at V and 0 bases at J, with 10 bases between. The CDR3 runs 14 residues. Germline V gene data show CDR1 as SNHLY and CDR2 as FYNNEI. As processed by the authors: Amplification with reference gene primers provided the estimates of nucleated cell counts. The method was immunoSEQ multiplex PCR; TCRdb's version includes in-frame clones alone and lacks a portion of them. D and trimming come from the DNA, and the V and J calls and clone size come from that table. This sample has over 150,000 clones, with around 82% found just once.

What was sequenced was peripheral blood. V gene TRBV2 combines with J gene TRBJ2-3; a possible D gene is TRBD1 (5 bases). This receptor was taken from a woman of 80 years or more with active or convalescent COVID-19. The CDR3 DNA sequence: TGTGCCAGCAGGGGGCCCGGCAGCACAGATACGCAGTATTTT. This encodes CASRGPGSTDTQYF.